This T cell receptor gamma chain was found in a study of γδ T cells in repeated Plasmodium falciparum infection (dated by TCRdb to about 2021). Regarding the complete study: Malian children exposed to intense seasonal malaria transmission were enrolled in the natural-infection arm and compared with Australian children matched for age and gender. Samples from controlled-infection subjects were taken at baseline, right before selected infections, and 21 days after each infection. Malian gammadelta TCR repertoires were analysed cross-sectionally during no-transmission periods and were analysed longitudinally across acute febrile malaria episodes. Four controlled human malaria infections were administered to five malaria-naive U.S. adults over approximately 580 days by bites from P. falciparum NF54-infected Anopheles stephensi mosquitoes. The study looked at how repeated Plasmodium falciparum infection shapes the human gammadelta T cell repertoire, using both natural infection in Mali and controlled human malaria infection. Results the study describes overall, beyond this receptor: Waves of new clonotype selection in Vdelta2-negative, largely Vdelta1+, gammadelta TCR repertoires appeared to be driven by repeated controlled infections. Analysis of inter-individual variability in gammadelta T cell responses was limited by the small size of the controlled-infection cohort. Vdelta2-negative gammadelta TCR repertoires from Malian children appeared more clonally expanded, less diverse and less shared than those of Australian children. A highly stable polyclonal repertoire over time and infection, with many inter-individual overlapping TCRgamma sequences, was shown by Vgamma9/Vdelta2+ TCR repertoires. The Malian cohort came from a small rural village of predominantly one ethnic group, limiting generalizability.

This clone registers as large (0.1 to 1%) within its sample. It has no known antigen specificity. Base qualities are not at hand, and no much larger clone is one base apart. This sample includes further DNA sequences coding for the same CDR3. Reading from cysteine to phenylalanine, the CDR3 counts 12 amino acids. The retained sequence is limited to the CDR3, 36 bases, with the frame set at the first base. CDR1 is given as GITISATS and CDR2 as ISYDGTV, both from the germline V gene (reference sequence). For this chain, trimming is 0 bases at the V end and 5 bases at the J end, and the number of junction bases without a gene match is 1. The method was multiplex PCR. The reads were generated on an Illumina MiSeq. Both TCR gamma (TRG) and TCR delta (TRD) chains were sequenced from each sorted gammadelta T cell sample. The authors' analysis ran thus. Clonotype tree plots, accumulated frequency of the top 20 clonotypes, diversity index (DI) and D75 metrics were included in the repertoire analyses. Public reads were reanalyzed in TCRdb with CATT, and rows carrying the same DNA were merged afterwards. The V and J calls and clone size come from TCRdb's table, not from the authors' own analysis. The sample has 13,000 to 15,000 gamma-chain clones on record, roughly 1.7% of them singletons. 25% to 30% of the sample belongs to the ten largest clones.

For bulk TCR repertoire analysis, Vgamma9/Vdelta2+ and Vdelta2-negative gammadelta T cell populations were isolated by flow sorting from peripheral blood mononuclear cells. The sequencing input was gamma-delta T cells from blood. The sequence joins TRGV9 to TRGJ1 or TRGJ2. This receptor was identified in a pool of human donors (malaria-infected and uninfected, not separated). CDR3 loop: CALWEVHYKKLF. The nucleotide sequence is TGTGCCTTGTGGGAGGTGCATTATAAGAAACTCTTT.